The rows below give T cell receptor beta chains drawn from one sample of a study of cytomegalovirus exposure and HLA in healthy donors. Assay: immunoSEQ multiplex PCR; the TCRdb copy retains only in-frame clones and omits some. This table has 93,000 or so clones, around 60% appearing once. Sequenced: PBMCs. The receptor set was obtained from a woman between 50 and 59 years old in good health and CMV-seronegative. Each CDR3 is given with its conserved first and last residue. Fields, in order: clone size, D gene, V gene, J gene, CDR3 DNA, CDR3 protein. A D gene is named only where the DNA matches it firmly. For some rows the clone size is stated as once, few or many, or as a class when expanded; others skip it.

clone size: few; D gene: TRBD2; V gene: TRBV9; J gene: TRBJ2-1; CDR3 DNA: TGTGCCAGCAGCGCCTTGGGGACTAGCGCTAATGAGCAGTTCTTC; CDR3 protein: CASSALGTSANEQFF
clone size: NA; D gene: TRBD2; V gene: TRBV7-8; J gene: TRBJ2-7; CDR3 DNA: TGTGCCAGCAGCTTTAGCGGGAGGGCCGGGTACGAGCAGTACTTC; CDR3 protein: CASSFSGRAGYEQYF
clone size: NA; D gene: NA; V gene: TRBV5-1; J gene: TRBJ2-7; CDR3 DNA: TGCGCCAGCAGCAGGGACGGGGGTGCCTACGAGCAGTACTTC; CDR3 protein: CASSRDGGAYEQYF
clone size: NA; D gene: TRBD2; V gene: TRBV2; J gene: TRBJ2-3; CDR3 DNA: TGTGCCAAATGGGACTACACAGATACGCAGTATTTT; CDR3 protein: CAKWDYTDTQYF
clone size: NA; D gene: NA; V gene: TRBV19; J gene: TRBJ1-2; CDR3 DNA: TGTGCCAGTAGGACGGGTAACTATGGCTACACCTTC; CDR3 protein: CASRTGNYGYTF
clone size: NA; D gene: TRBD2; V gene: TRBV29-1; J gene: TRBJ2-1; CDR3 DNA: TGCAGCGTTGGGACTAGCGGGGGGTCAGCTTACAATGAGCAGTTCTTC; CDR3 protein: CSVGTSGGSAYNEQFF
clone size: NA; D gene: NA; V gene: TRBV21-1; J gene: TRBJ1-2; CDR3 DNA: TGTGCCAGCAGCAAAGCGCTCTTCTATCCCTATGGCTACACCTTC; CDR3 protein: CASSKALFYPYGYTF
clone size: NA; D gene: NA; V gene: TRBV5-1; J gene: TRBJ2-3; CDR3 DNA: TGCGCCAGCAGCCTCCCGCCTGCCGGGACTCACAGCACAGATACGCAGTATTTT; CDR3 protein: CASSLPPAGTHSTDTQYF
clone size: NA; D gene: TRBD2; V gene: TRBV12-5; J gene: TRBJ2-7; CDR3 DNA: TGTGCTAGTGGTTTGACCGTTAGCGGGAGCCAGAGGAGCTACGAGCAGTACTTC; CDR3 protein: CASGLTVSGSQRSYEQYF
clone size: NA; D gene: NA; V gene: TRBV13; J gene: TRBJ2-7; CDR3 DNA: TGTGCCAGCAGCTTATGGCAGGGCTACGAGCAGTACTTC; CDR3 protein: CASSLWQGYEQYF
clone size: few; D gene: TRBD2; V gene: TRBV18; J gene: TRBJ2-1; CDR3 DNA: TGTGCCAGCTCACCAGGAAGCGGGGACTACAATGAGCAGTTCTTC; CDR3 protein: CASSPGSGDYNEQFF
clone size: once; D gene: NA; V gene: TRBV5-1; J gene: TRBJ1-1; CDR3 DNA: TGCGCCAGCAGCTTGCACAGGATAACTGAAGCTTTCTTT; CDR3 protein: CASSLHRITEAFF
clone size: NA; D gene: NA; V gene: TRBV30; J gene: TRBJ2-4; CDR3 DNA: TGTGCCTGGAGTTGGAGGGGAAATCTAGCCAAAAACATTCAGTACTTC; CDR3 protein: CAWSWRGNLAKNIQYF
clone size: NA; D gene: TRBD1; V gene: TRBV5-6; J gene: TRBJ1-1; CDR3 DNA: TGTGCCAGCAGCTTGGGTGCAGGGGGCACTGAAGCTTTCTTT; CDR3 protein: CASSLGAGGTEAFF
clone size: NA; D gene: NA; V gene: TRBV4-2; J gene: TRBJ2-2; CDR3 DNA: TGTGCCACCCACGATGGTCGAGGCACCGGGGAGCTGTTTTTT; CDR3 protein: CATHDGRGTGELFF
clone size: few; D gene: NA; V gene: TRBV6-4; J gene: TRBJ1-1; CDR3 DNA: TGTGCCAGCAGCCAAGAACACAGTACGAACACTGAAGCTTTCTTT; CDR3 protein: CASSQEHSTNTEAFF
clone size: NA; D gene: NA; V gene: TRBV11-2; J gene: TRBJ1-6; CDR3 DNA: TGTGCCAGCAGCTTTCTTGACGGGAGGAATTCACCCCTCCACTTT; CDR3 protein: CASSFLDGRNSPLHF
clone size: NA; D gene: TRBD1; V gene: TRBV5-6; J gene: TRBJ1-3; CDR3 DNA: TGTGCCAGCAGCTTGACAGGGGTTGAAAACACCATATATTTT; CDR3 protein: CASSLTGVENTIYF
clone size: NA; D gene: TRBD1; V gene: TRBV11-3; J gene: TRBJ2-7; CDR3 DNA: TGTGCCAGCAGCCTAGGGACAGGAGTCTCCTACGAGCAGTACTTC; CDR3 protein: CASSLGTGVSYEQYF
clone size: NA; D gene: TRBD2; V gene: TRBV2; J gene: TRBJ2-7; CDR3 DNA: TGTGCCAGCAGTGAGGGCCTAGCGGGAGAGGGGCAGTACTTC; CDR3 protein: CASSEGLAGEGQYF
clone size: few; D gene: NA; V gene: TRBV30; J gene: TRBJ1-2; CDR3 DNA: TGTGCCTGGCCAAAAGGGGGGGGTGGCTACACCTTC; CDR3 protein: CAWPKGGGGYTF
clone size: once; D gene: NA; V gene: TRBV7-7; J gene: TRBJ2-1; CDR3 DNA: TGTGCTAGCAGCTTAACCCCCTCCCCAAAGGCGGGGAAGCCCTACAATGAGCAGTTCTTC; CDR3 protein: CASSLTPSPKAGKPYNEQFF
clone size: NA; D gene: TRBD2; V gene: TRBV11-2; J gene: TRBJ2-7; CDR3 DNA: TGTGCCAGCGGGACTAACTTTGGGGGGTCCTACGAGCAGTACTTC; CDR3 protein: CASGTNFGGSYEQYF
clone size: NA; D gene: NA; V gene: TRBV4-2; J gene: TRBJ1-3; CDR3 DNA: TGTGCCAGCAGCCCGTATAGCGGAAACACCATATATTTT; CDR3 protein: CASSPYSGNTIYF
clone size: NA; D gene: TRBD1; V gene: TRBV19; J gene: TRBJ2-2; CDR3 DNA: TGTGCCAGTAGTATTCGGGAACAGGGGGCGGTTCACGGGGAGCTGTTTTTT; CDR3 protein: CASSIREQGAVHGELFF
clone size: NA; D gene: NA; V gene: TRBV7-9; J gene: TRBJ2-3; CDR3 DNA: TGTGCCAGCAGCTCGGGACTTCGCTCAGATACGCAGTATTTT; CDR3 protein: CASSSGLRSDTQYF